A selection of T cell receptor beta chains follows, all from one sample in a study of T cell changes during pregnancy in multiple sclerosis. Produced via immunoSEQ multiplex PCR; TCRdb's table is partial and in-frame only. Of around 95,000 clones listed, about 90% are singletons. The source material was peripheral blood, sampled after pregnancy. Source of these receptors: a female donor with multiple sclerosis, enrolled in a pregnancy study. CDR3s include the opening cysteine and the closing phenylalanine or tryptophan. Each record gives: V gene, J gene, D gene, clone size, CDR3 DNA, CDR3 protein. The D gene is left open where the match is weak. Clone size is given for some rows only: seen once, a few or many times, or a class if the clone is expanded.

TRBV13	TRBJ2-3	NA	NA	TGTGCCAGCAGCTTAGCCCCATCAATCACAGATACGCAGTATTTT	CASSLAPSITDTQYF
TRBV7-9	TRBJ2-5	TRBD2	NA	TGTGCCAGCAGCTCGGGACTAGCGTTTCCTGAGACCCAGTACTTC	CASSSGLAFPETQYF
TRBV9	TRBJ1-1	TRBD1	few	TGTGCCAGCAGCGTGGGACAGGGGGCACTAGGGGTTGTCACTGAAGCTTTCTTT	CASSVGQGALGVVTEAFF
TRBV2	TRBJ1-3	TRBD1	NA	TGTGCCAGCCACCGCGAGGACAGGGGGTTATACTCTGGAAACACCATATATTTT	CASHREDRGLYSGNTIYF
TRBV6-6	TRBJ2-1	NA	NA	TGTGCCAGCAGTCGCCCAACGGGACTCCTGGGCCATGAGCAGTTCTTC	CASSRPTGLLGHEQFF
TRBV18	TRBJ2-1	TRBD2	once	TGTGCCAGCTCCGCCCCGGGGGGTAACAATGAGCAGTTCTTC	CASSAPGGNNEQFF
TRBV4-1	TRBJ1-5	NA	NA	TGCGCCAGCAGCCATGGCAGGGGTGCGCCCCAGCATTTT	CASSHGRGAPQHF
TRBV19	TRBJ1-1	TRBD1	NA	TGTGCCAGGGGAGAAATGGGACAGACGAACACTGAAGCTTTCTTT	CARGEMGQTNTEAFF
TRBV5-1	TRBJ2-6	TRBD1	NA	TGCGCCAGCAGCTTGCGACAGGGGGACTCTGGGGCCAACGTCCTGACTTTC	CASSLRQGDSGANVLTF
TRBV19	TRBJ2-2	TRBD2	NA	TGTGCCAGTAGCCTTATAGCGGGGGGGCGCACCGGGGAGCTGTTTTTT	CASSLIAGGRTGELFF
TRBV4-3	TRBJ1-2	TRBD1	NA	TGCGCCAGCAGCCCAAACCGGAAGGACAGGGTGAGCTACACCTTC	CASSPNRKDRVSYTF
TRBV12-5	TRBJ1-4	NA	NA	TGTGCTAGTGGCCCTCGGACAGTTAATGAAAAACTGTTTTTT	CASGPRTVNEKLFF
TRBV27	TRBJ2-7	TRBD1	NA	TGTGCCAGCAGTTTATCCGGGACAGGGGAGCAGTACTTC	CASSLSGTGEQYF
TRBV5-1	TRBJ2-1	TRBD1	NA	TGCGCCACCAGCTTTTTTGGTTTGAGACAGGGGACCAATGAGCAGTTCTTC	CATSFFGLRQGTNEQFF
TRBV7-9	TRBJ2-1	TRBD2	NA	TGTGCCAGCAGCCCCCGACGTGGGACTAGCGGGAGATCTCATGAGCAGTTCTTC	CASSPRRGTSGRSHEQFF
TRBV4-1	TRBJ2-3	NA	NA	TGCGCCAGCAGCCAAGAGAGTCGGGAAGGAGCAGATACGCAGTATTTT	CASSQESREGADTQYF
TRBV5-5	TRBJ1-1	TRBD1	NA	TGTGCCAGCAGTCGGGACAGGGGGAACACTGAAGCTTTCTTT	CASSRDRGNTEAFF
TRBV18	TRBJ2-5	NA	NA	TGTGCCAGCTCATCTCAGGGATTCCAAGAGACCCAGTACTTC	CASSSQGFQETQYF
TRBV18	TRBJ2-7	NA	NA	TGTGCCAGCTCACCGGCGGGCGGGGTCTACGAGCAGTACTTC	CASSPAGGVYEQYF
TRBV18	TRBJ2-7	NA	NA	TGTGCCAGCTCACCGGACAGTATCAGCTCCTACGAGCAGTACTTC	CASSPDSISSYEQYF
TRBV7-3	TRBJ1-1	NA	NA	TGTGCCAGCAGCTTAGGGGCGGCAACTGAAGCTTTCTTT	CASSLGAATEAFF
TRBV29-1	TRBJ1-1	NA	NA	TGCAGGGCAGGCCTTGGGACTGAAGCTTTCTTT	CRAGLGTEAFF
TRBV18	TRBJ2-5	NA	NA	TGTGCCAGCTCACCTCAGAACAGGCAAGAGACCCAGTACTTC	CASSPQNRQETQYF
TRBV5-6	TRBJ1-1	NA	NA	TGTGCCAGCAGCTTGGGAGGTAGTGCCAACACTGAAGCTTTCTTT	CASSLGGSANTEAFF
TRBV4-1	TRBJ2-5	TRBD1	once	TGCGCCAGCAGCCAAGACGAGACAGGGTGGGAGACCCAGTACTTC	CASSQDETGWETQYF
TRBV11-3	TRBJ1-2	NA	NA	TGTGCCAGCAGCTTAGGTCCAGGAAGCTATGGCTACACCTTC	CASSLGPGSYGYTF
TRBV5-4	TRBJ2-7	NA	NA	TGTGCCAGCAGCGCGGCCACTCACGAGCAGTACTTC	CASSAATHEQYF
TRBV5-1	TRBJ2-6	NA	once	TGCGCCACTGCGACCAGGGGAGCATTCTCTGGGGCCAACGTCCTGACTTTC	CATATRGAFSGANVLTF
TRBV9	TRBJ2-1	TRBD2	NA	TGTGCCAGCAGCGTGGGACTAGCGGACGTGAGGCAGTTCTTC	CASSVGLADVRQFF
TRBV5-1	TRBJ2-1	TRBD1	once	TGCGCCAGCAGCTTGCCCACAGGGGGCGAAGACAATGAGCAGTTCTTC	CASSLPTGGEDNEQFF
TRBV4-3	TRBJ2-6	NA	NA	TGCGCCAGCAGCCAAGACTATCGTCGCTCTGGGGCCAACGTCCTGACTTTC	CASSQDYRRSGANVLTF
TRBV11-2	TRBJ2-7	TRBD2	NA	TGTGCCAGCAGCCAGATAGGACTAGCGGGAGTTTTGGGCGAGCAGTACTTC	CASSQIGLAGVLGEQYF
TRBV28	TRBJ2-2	TRBD2	NA	TGTGCCAGCAGTTTATCTGGGGAGGGAGGCGGGGAGCTGTTTTTT	CASSLSGEGGGELFF
TRBV13	TRBJ1-2	TRBD1	NA	TGTGCCAGCAGCTCAACTCCGGGACAGGGGGCGCATTATGGCTACACCTTC	CASSSTPGQGAHYGYTF
TRBV7-8	TRBJ2-5	NA	NA	TGTGCCAGCAGCTTAGATCGACCAATGTTGAGGCAAGAGACCCAGTACTTC	CASSLDRPMLRQETQYF
TRBV11-2	TRBJ2-2	TRBD2	once	TGTGCCAGCAGCTTGGGGGTGACTAGCGGGAGAACCGGCGGGGAGCTGTTTTTT	CASSLGVTSGRTGGELFF
TRBV29-1	TRBJ1-2	TRBD1	NA	TGCAGCTCGACAGGGGAGGGCCTCTATGGCTACACCTTC	CSSTGEGLYGYTF